Listed below are T cell receptor beta chains from one sample, sequenced in a study of shared clonotypes between healthy human individuals. TCRdb's table, derived via immunoSEQ multiplex PCR, lists solely in-frame clones and lacks some. The table includes more than 2,000,000 clones, 90% to 95% detected once. Sequenced: naive CD4+ T cells sorted from blood. The source of these receptors is a man younger than 35 in good health. CDR3s include the opening cysteine and the closing phenylalanine or tryptophan. Each record gives: D gene, V gene, J gene, clone size, CDR3 protein, CDR3 DNA. The D gene is left open where the match is weak. Not every row has a clone size; where given, it reads once, few, many or a size class.

NA	TRBV29-1	TRBJ1-1	few	CSVDRAGNTEAFF	TGCAGCGTTGACCGGGCAGGGAACACTGAAGCTTTCTTT
NA	TRBV6-5	TRBJ1-4	NA	CASSLLGGTNEKLFF	TGTGCCAGCAGTCTGCTGGGGGGGACTAATGAAAAACTGTTTTTT
NA	TRBV29-1	TRBJ2-1	NA	CSTQEDTYNEQFF	TGCAGCACCCAGGAGGACACCTACAATGAGCAGTTCTTC
TRBD1	TRBV6-5	TRBJ2-1	NA	CASSIRGQGGNEQFF	TGTGCCAGCTCTATTAGGGGACAGGGTGGAAATGAGCAGTTCTTC
TRBD2	TRBV5-6	TRBJ2-1	NA	CASSLGTRDNEQFF	TGTGCCAGCAGCCTAGGGACTAGAGACAATGAGCAGTTCTTC
NA	TRBV6-1	TRBJ1-1	NA	CASSDQEVYRGTEAFF	TGTGCCAGCAGTGATCAAGAGGTTTATCGGGGCACTGAAGCTTTCTTT
TRBD2	TRBV19	TRBJ2-2	NA	CASSIKAIAGHTGELFF	TGTGCCAGTAGTATTAAGGCAATAGCGGGACATACCGGGGAGCTGTTTTTT
NA	TRBV27	TRBJ2-7	NA	CASSSRRGSYEQYF	TGTGCCAGCAGTTCCCGGAGGGGGTCCTACGAGCAGTACTTC
NA	TRBV6-5	TRBJ2-6	NA	CASSYMWASGANVLTF	TGTGCCAGCAGTTATATGTGGGCCTCTGGGGCCAACGTCCTGACTTTC
NA	TRBV7-9	TRBJ1-6	NA	CASSLSRQNNSPLHF	TGTGCCAGCAGCTTGTCCCGACAGAATAATTCACCCCTCCACTTT
TRBD2	TRBV28	TRBJ2-5	NA	CASSLPGLGTSFGETQYF	TGTGCCAGCAGTTTACCTGGACTAGGCACCTCGTTTGGAGAGACCCAGTACTTC
TRBD2	TRBV13	TRBJ2-1	NA	CASSFRSGRSSNEQFF	TGTGCCAGCAGCTTTCGTAGCGGGAGATCTAGTAATGAGCAGTTCTTC
NA	TRBV29-1	TRBJ2-1	NA	CSVEGQGFF	TGCAGCGTTGAGGGCCAGGGCTTCTTC
NA	TRBV7-9	TRBJ1-2	NA	CASSDRDTYGYTF	TGTGCCAGCAGCGACCGGGACACCTATGGCTACACCTTC
TRBD1	TRBV4-1	TRBJ1-3	NA	CASSQGQGFGNTIYF	TGCGCCAGCAGCCAAGGACAGGGCTTCGGAAACACCATATATTTT
TRBD2	TRBV5-1	TRBJ2-3	NA	CASSLGGGSTDTQYF	TGCGCCAGCAGCTTGGGGGGAGGGAGCACAGATACGCAGTATTTT
NA	TRBV10-3	TRBJ1-6	NA	CAISEGWSSPLHF	TGTGCCATCAGTGAGGGGTGGAGTTCACCCCTCCACTTT
NA	TRBV7-2	TRBJ1-1	NA	CASSLEGAVTEAFF	TGTGCCAGCAGCTTAGAAGGGGCCGTCACTGAAGCTTTCTTT